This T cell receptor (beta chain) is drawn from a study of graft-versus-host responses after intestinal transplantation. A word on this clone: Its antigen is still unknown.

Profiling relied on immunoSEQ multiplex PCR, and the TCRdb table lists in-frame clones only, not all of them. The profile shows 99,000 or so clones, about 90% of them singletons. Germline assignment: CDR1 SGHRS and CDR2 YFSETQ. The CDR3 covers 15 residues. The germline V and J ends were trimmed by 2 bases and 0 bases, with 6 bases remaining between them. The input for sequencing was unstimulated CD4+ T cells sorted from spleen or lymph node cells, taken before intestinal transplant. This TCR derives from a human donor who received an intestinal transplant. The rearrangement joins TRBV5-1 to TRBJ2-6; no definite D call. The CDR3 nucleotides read TGCGCCAGCAGCTTACAGATCTCTGGGGCCAACGTCCTGACTTTC. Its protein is CASSLQISGANVLTF.